This TCR beta chain was sequenced during a study of blood T cell repertoires in COVID-19. Original handling: Amplifying reference gene primers gave estimates of nucleated cell counts. The method was immunoSEQ multiplex PCR; TCRdb's version includes in-frame clones alone and lacks a portion of them. For V, J and clone size, that table is used; D and trimming come from the DNA. This table has 110,000 or so clones, about 85% appearing once. The clonotype originates from a middle-aged man with acute or convalescent COVID-19. The sample comprised peripheral blood.

The CDR3 loop reads CSVEVVESYEQYF. CDR3 coding DNA: TGCAGCGTTGAAGTGGTAGAATCCTACGAGCAGTACTTC. The chain is built from TRBV29-1 and TRBJ2-7; D remains ambiguous. The CDR3 is 13 amino acids. The germline V gene encodes CDR1 SQVTM and CDR2 ANQGSEA. V was cut by 1 base and J by 1 base, with 8 bases left in between.